The T cell receptor (beta chain) under discussion was sequenced for a study of blood T cell repertoires in COVID-19. About the study: There were acute and convalescent COVID-19 samples, and they came from the United States, Italy and Spain. T cells, B-cell-depleted T cells, or PBMCs provided the cDNA or gDNA that served as material.

Sequencing used immunoSEQ multiplex PCR; TCRdb keeps in-frame clones, though not all of them. Here the sample spans about 71,000 clones, approximately 85% being singletons. Trimming at V came to 5 bases and at J to 2 bases, leaving 7 bases not matched to a gene. Germline values: CDR1 MDHEN, CDR2 SYDVKM. The CDR3 has 15 residues. This receptor was obtained from an older man with acute or convalescent COVID-19. The gene calls are TRBV28 and TRBJ2-3; 7 bases fit TRBD2. Sequencing used peripheral blood. The CDR3 nucleotides read TGTGCCAGCAGTGAGAGCAGCGGGGTCACAGATACGCAGTATTTT. As protein: CASSESSGVTDTQYF.